A selection of T cell receptor beta chains follows, all from one sample in a study of shared clonotypes between healthy human individuals. TCRdb's copy holds only in-frame clones and misses some; the assay was immunoSEQ multiplex PCR. The repertoire holds about 2.1 million clones, with just over 90% as singletons. The source material was naive CD8+ T cells from PBMCs. The receptors come from a man in his late teens or twenties in good health. Some clones in this sample may be carry-over from other donors' samples. Both conserved end residues are part of each CDR3. A D gene is named only where the DNA matches it firmly. Expanded clones get a size class; other rows say once, few or many, or leave the size out.

j_call v_call clone_size d_call cdr3_nt cdr3_aa
TRBJ1-1 TRBV4-1 - - TGCGCCAGCAGCCAAGGACCCCCGCAATCGTGGAACACTGAAGCTTTCTTT CASSQGPPQSWNTEAFF
TRBJ1-1 TRBV4-3 - - TGCGCCAGCAGCCAAGTGGGAGGGACTGAAGCTTTCTTT CASSQVGGTEAFF
TRBJ2-3 TRBV6-6 - - TGTGCCACGGCGGTAGCGTCAGATACGCAGTATTTT CATAVASDTQYF
TRBJ1-1 TRBV19 few - TGTGCCAGTAGAGCCGGGCCCTTGAACACTGAAGCTTTCTTT CASRAGPLNTEAFF
TRBJ1-1 TRBV6-6 - - TGTGCCAGCAGTAACGGGCTGTTCGAGGATGCTTTCTTT CASSNGLFEDAFF
TRBJ2-2 TRBV27 - - TGTGCCAGCAGTTTGCAGGGGAACACCGGGGAGCTGTTTTTT CASSLQGNTGELFF
TRBJ2-7 TRBV4-1 - - TGCGCCAGCAGCCAAGCGGTCCGAACCTACGAGCAGTACTTC CASSQAVRTYEQYF
TRBJ2-7 TRBV4-3 - TRBD2 TGCGCCAGCAGCCAAGACGCTAGCGGCTACGAGCAGTACTTC CASSQDASGYEQYF
TRBJ2-1 TRBV10-3 - TRBD2 TGTGCCATCAGTGAGCTCACTAGCGGGAGTAATGAGCAGTTCTTC CAISELTSGSNEQFF
TRBJ2-7 TRBV9 - - TGTGCCAGCAGCGTAGTGCCCTCGGGGGCTCTGAACGAGCAGTACTTC CASSVVPSGALNEQYF
TRBJ2-3 TRBV28 - TRBD1 TGTGCCAGCAGTACAAGGGGACAGTCGAAGGGAGATACGCAGTATTTT CASSTRGQSKGDTQYF
TRBJ2-4 TRBV5-1 - TRBD2 TGCGCCAGCAGCTGGGGGACTAGCGGGAGGGTGGACAACATTCAGTACTTC CASSWGTSGRVDNIQYF
TRBJ2-5 TRBV12-5 - - TGTGCTAGTGGTTTACCCACTCGGGGCGGACAAGAGACCCAGTACTTC CASGLPTRGGQETQYF
TRBJ1-4 TRBV4-1 - - TGCGCCAGCAGCCTCCCTCGGGAGAAGGGAAAACTGTTTTTT CASSLPREKGKLFF
TRBJ2-2 TRBV29-1 - TRBD1 TGCAGCGTGGTAAGACAGGGAACGGCCGGGGAGCTGTTTTTT CSVVRQGTAGELFF
TRBJ2-7 TRBV5-1 - - TGCGCCAGCAGCCTCGACTGGGCGGGCCTCTCCTACGAGCAGTACTTC CASSLDWAGLSYEQYF
TRBJ1-3 TRBV27 once - TGTGCCAGCAGTCCCGGTAGCAGCTCTGGAAACACCATATATTTT CASSPGSSSGNTIYF